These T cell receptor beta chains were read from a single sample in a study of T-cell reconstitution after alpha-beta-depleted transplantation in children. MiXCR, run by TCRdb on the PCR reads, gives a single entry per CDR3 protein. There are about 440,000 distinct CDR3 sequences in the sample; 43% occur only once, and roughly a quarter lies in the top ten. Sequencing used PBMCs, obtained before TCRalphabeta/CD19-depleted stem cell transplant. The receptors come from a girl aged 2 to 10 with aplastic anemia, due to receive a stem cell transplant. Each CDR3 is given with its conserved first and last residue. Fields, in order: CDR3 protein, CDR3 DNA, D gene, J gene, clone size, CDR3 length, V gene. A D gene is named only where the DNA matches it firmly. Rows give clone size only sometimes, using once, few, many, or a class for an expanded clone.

CDR3: CASSYGQGNYGYTF; DNA: TGTGCCAGCAGTTACGGACAGGGTAACTATGGCTACACCTTC; D: TRBD1; J: TRBJ1-2; size: few; length: 14; V: TRBV6-5
CDR3: CASRDRTLVPGNTIYF; DNA: TGTGCCAGCAGGGACAGGACCCTCGTGCCCGGAAACACCATATATTTT; D: TRBD1; J: TRBJ1-3; size: few; length: 16; V: TRBV6-1
CDR3: CASSWTSGGANEQFF; DNA: TGTGCCAGCAGCTGGACTAGCGGGGGGGCTAATGAGCAGTTCTTC; D: TRBD2; J: TRBJ2-1; size: NA; length: 15; V: TRBV25-1
CDR3: CASSPFQRVKSNTGELFF; DNA: TGCGCCAGCAGCCCCTTTCAGCGGGTAAAGTCGAACACCGGGGAGCTGTTTTTT; D: NA; J: TRBJ2-2; size: NA; length: 18; V: TRBV5-1
CDR3: CASSLGLDRQFF; DNA: TGTGCCAGCAGCTTGGGGTTAGATCGGCAGTTCTTC; D: NA; J: TRBJ2-1; size: many; length: 12; V: TRBV5-5
CDR3: CASSGTGVPNEQFF; DNA: TGTGCCAGCAGCGGGACAGGGGTCCCCAATGAGCAGTTCTTC; D: TRBD1; J: TRBJ2-1; size: few; length: 14; V: TRBV27
CDR3: CASSSSPIAGEGGSEQFF; DNA: TGTGCCAGCAGCTCTTCTCCTATAGCGGGAGAAGGTGGTAGTGAGCAGTTCTTC; D: TRBD2; J: TRBJ2-1; size: few; length: 18; V: TRBV7-6
CDR3: CASRTGVQPQHF; DNA: TGTGCCAGTAGGACAGGGGTGCAGCCCCAGCATTTT; D: TRBD1; J: TRBJ1-5; size: NA; length: 12; V: TRBV19
CDR3: CASSYRFGELFF; DNA: TGTGCCAGCAGTTATCGTTTCGGGGAGCTGTTTTTT; D: NA; J: TRBJ2-2; size: many; length: 12; V: TRBV27
CDR3: CASSLSWDRRYNEQFF; DNA: TGTGCCAGCAGCCTCAGCTGGGACAGAAGATACAATGAGCAGTTCTTC; D: TRBD1; J: TRBJ2-1; size: NA; length: 16; V: TRBV11-2